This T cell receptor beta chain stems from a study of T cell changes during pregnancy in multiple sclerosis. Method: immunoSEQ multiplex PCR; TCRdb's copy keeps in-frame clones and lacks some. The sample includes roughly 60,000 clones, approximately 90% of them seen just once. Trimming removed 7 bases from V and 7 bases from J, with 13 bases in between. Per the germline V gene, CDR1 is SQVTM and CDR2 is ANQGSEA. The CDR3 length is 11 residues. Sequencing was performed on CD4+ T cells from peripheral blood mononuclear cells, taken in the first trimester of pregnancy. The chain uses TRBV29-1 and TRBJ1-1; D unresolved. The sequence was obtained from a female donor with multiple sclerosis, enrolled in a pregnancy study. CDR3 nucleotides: TGCAGCGCCGGACCCGCGGGTGAAGCTTTCTTT. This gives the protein CSAGPAGEAFF.